The table lists the clone carrying this T cell receptor (beta chain) with many counts. Its antigen is not known. Investigators prepared the TCR beta libraries by applying iRepertoire HTBI primers and Arm-PCR of CDR3 regions. TCRdb processed the multiplex PCR reads anew with MiXCR; each CDR3 protein has one entry. Here the sample spans under 500,000 distinct CDR3 sequences, over 15% being singletons. Time point specified: newly diagnosed GD, antithyroid drugs for less than 3 months. The authors made the TCR library using RNA they extracted from PBMCs. The record originates from a study of regulatory T cells in long-lasting Graves disease. The V gene lost 6 bases and the J gene lost 0 bases, with 10 bases spanning the gap. From germline, CDR1 is DFQATT and CDR2 SNEGSKA (reference sequence). The CDR3 has 13 residues. General study results and limits: The work looked only at peripheral blood and did not look at thyroid tissue.

These data are also associated with another study on T cells in Graves' hyperthyroidism and ophthalmopathy. That work adds: Most clonotypes that expanded in the thyroid above 0.001 also showed up in blood. Through a model of 13 V-J features, ophthalmopathy was separated from stable hyperthyroidism.

The V gene is TRBV20-1, the J gene TRBJ2-3; no clear D. The TCR comes from a woman aged 25 to 45 with Graves disease. This specimen consisted of peripheral blood mononuclear cells (PBMCs), obtained at new diagnosis, from a patient treated with antithyroid drugs. Here the CDR3 reads CSALLVSTDTQYF. CDR3 coding DNA: TGCAGTGCCCTGCTTGTTAGCACAGATACGCAGTATTTT.